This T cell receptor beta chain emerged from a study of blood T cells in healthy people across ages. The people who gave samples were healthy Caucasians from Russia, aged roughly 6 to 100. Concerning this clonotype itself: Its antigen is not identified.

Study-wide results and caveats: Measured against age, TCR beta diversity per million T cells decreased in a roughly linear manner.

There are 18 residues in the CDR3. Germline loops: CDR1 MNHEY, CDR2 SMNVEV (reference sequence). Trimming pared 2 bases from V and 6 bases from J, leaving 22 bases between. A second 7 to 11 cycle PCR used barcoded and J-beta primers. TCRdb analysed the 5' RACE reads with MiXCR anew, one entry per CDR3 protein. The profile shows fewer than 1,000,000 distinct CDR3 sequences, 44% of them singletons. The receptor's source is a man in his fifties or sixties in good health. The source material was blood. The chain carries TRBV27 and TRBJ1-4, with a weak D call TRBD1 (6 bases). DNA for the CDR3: TGTGCCAGCAGTTTACGATATCGGCAGGGGCGCATTCATGAAAAACTGTTTTTT. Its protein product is CASSLRYRQGRIHEKLFF.